This T cell receptor (beta chain) stems from a study of PD-1 blockade in classical Hodgkin lymphoma. Relapses following autologous stem cell transplantation were seen in all patients, with brentuximab vedotin exposure varying. A note on this clone: The target antigen is unknown.

Study outcomes and limitations: The study found complete responders had baseline diversity similar to newly diagnosed patients. Individuals initiating nivolumab under 1 year after ASCT were excluded.

The data were produced by immunoSEQ multiplex PCR, yet TCRdb's version contains in-frame clones alone and is incomplete. The repertoire holds about 40,000 clones, with 87% as singletons. Sequenced here: peripheral blood mononuclear cells (PBMCs), sampled at baseline. This sequence was found in a human donor with classical Hodgkin lymphoma.

The CDR3 sequence: CASSQEKAGANTEAFF. The CDR3 nucleotides are TGCGCCAGCAGCCAAGAGAAGGCAGGGGCGAACACTGAAGCTTTCTTT. The chain carries TRBV4-3 and TRBJ1-1; D may be TRBD1 (6 bases). The CDR3 has 16 amino acids. Germline CDR1 LGHNA, CDR2 YSLEER. The V end lost 0 bases, the J end lost 1 base, and 12 bases lay between the germline ends.